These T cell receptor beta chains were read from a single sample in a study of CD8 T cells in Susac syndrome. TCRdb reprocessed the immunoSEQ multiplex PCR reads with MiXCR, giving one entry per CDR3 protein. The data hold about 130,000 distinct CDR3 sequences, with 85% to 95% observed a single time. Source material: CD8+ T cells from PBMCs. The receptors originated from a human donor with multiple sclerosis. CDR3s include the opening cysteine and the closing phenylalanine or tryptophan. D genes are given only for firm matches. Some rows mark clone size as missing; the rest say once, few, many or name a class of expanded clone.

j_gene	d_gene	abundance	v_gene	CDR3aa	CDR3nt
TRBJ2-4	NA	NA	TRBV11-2	CASSLRASKNIQYF	TGTGCCAGCAGCTTAAGGGCGTCCAAAAACATTCAGTACTTC
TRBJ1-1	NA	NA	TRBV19	CASSSGHMNTEAFF	TGTGCCAGTAGTTCGGGACACATGAACACTGAAGCTTTCTTT
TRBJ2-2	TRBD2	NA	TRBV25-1	CASSDQVVAGTGELFF	TGTGCCAGCAGTGATCAGGTGGTAGCGGGGACCGGGGAGCTGTTTTTT
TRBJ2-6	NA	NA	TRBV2	CASTPSLGGAALSGANVLTF	TGTGCCAGCACACCATCCCTCGGCGGGGCGGCCCTCTCTGGGGCCAACGTCCTGACTTTC
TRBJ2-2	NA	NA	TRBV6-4	CASTPDGGAGGELFF	TGTGCCAGCACCCCTGATGGGGGGGCAGGTGGGGAGCTGTTTTTT
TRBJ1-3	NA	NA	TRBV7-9	CASSENTIYF	TGTGCCAGCAGCGAGAACACCATATATTTT
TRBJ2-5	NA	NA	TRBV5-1	CATKGETQYF	TGCGCCACCAAGGGGGAGACCCAGTACTTC
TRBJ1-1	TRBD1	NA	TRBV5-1	CASSVSRDRNTEAFF	TGCGCCAGCAGCGTGTCCCGGGACAGGAACACTGAAGCTTTCTTT
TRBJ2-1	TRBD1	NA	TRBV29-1	CSVEGTALYNEQFF	TGCAGCGTCGAAGGGACAGCACTCTACAATGAGCAGTTCTTC
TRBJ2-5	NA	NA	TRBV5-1	CASRTGLVQYF	TGCGCCAGCAGAACCGGACTGGTTCAGTACTTC
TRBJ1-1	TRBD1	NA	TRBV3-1	CASSQAWDRPNTEAFF	TGTGCCAGCAGCCAAGCCTGGGACAGGCCTAACACTGAAGCTTTCTTT
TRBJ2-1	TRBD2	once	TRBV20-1	CSATEREGLYNEQFF	TGCAGTGCCACCGAGCGGGAGGGACTATACAATGAGCAGTTCTTC
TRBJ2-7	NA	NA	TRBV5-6	CASSLGALVNEQYF	TGTGCCAGCAGCTTGGGGGCTTTGGTCAACGAGCAGTACTTC
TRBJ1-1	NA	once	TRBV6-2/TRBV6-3	CASSFSGQPLEAFF	TGTGCCAGCAGTTTTTCCGGACAGCCGCTTGAAGCTTTCTTT
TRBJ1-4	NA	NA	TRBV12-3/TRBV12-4	CASRANEKLFF	TGTGCCAGCAGGGCTAATGAAAAACTGTTTTTT
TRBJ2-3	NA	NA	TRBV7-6	CASSPGDGYTDTQYF	TGTGCCAGCAGCCCAGGGGACGGTTACACAGATACGCAGTATTTT
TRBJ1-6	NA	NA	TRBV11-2	CASSLYPSSPLHF	TGTGCCAGCAGCTTATACCCATCTTCACCCCTCCACTTT
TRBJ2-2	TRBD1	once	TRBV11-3	CASSSRTGANTGELFF	TGTGCCAGCAGCTCCCGGACAGGGGCAAACACCGGGGAGCTGTTTTTT
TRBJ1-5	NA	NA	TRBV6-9	CARTRPQHF	TGTGCCAGAACTAGGCCCCAGCATTTT
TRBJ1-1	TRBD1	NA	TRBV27	CASRISGQGNTEAFF	TGTGCCAGCAGGATCAGCGGACAGGGGAACACTGAAGCTTTCTTT
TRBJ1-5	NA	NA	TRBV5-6	CASSFWGSNQPQHF	TGTGCCAGCAGCTTTTGGGGTAGCAATCAGCCCCAGCATTTT
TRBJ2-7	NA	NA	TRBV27	CASSLSGKRLLYF	TGTGCCAGCAGTTTATCTGGAAAAAGGTTGCTGTACTTC
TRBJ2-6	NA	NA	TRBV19	CASWVGVGANVLTF	TGTGCCAGCTGGGTGGGAGTCGGGGCCAACGTCCTGACTTTC
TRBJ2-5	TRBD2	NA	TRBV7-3	CASSPGGGRGETQYF	TGTGCCAGCAGCCCAGGAGGCGGGAGGGGTGAGACCCAGTACTTC
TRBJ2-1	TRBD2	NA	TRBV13	CASSLYPSGGSVEQFF	TGTGCCAGCAGCTTATATCCTAGCGGGGGCTCTGTTGAGCAGTTCTTC
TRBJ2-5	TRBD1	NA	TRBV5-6	CASSYGPGQGARETQYF	TGTGCCAGCAGCTATGGGCCGGGACAGGGGGCGCGGGAGACCCAGTACTTC
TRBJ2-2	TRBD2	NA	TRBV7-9	CASSGLAGVVTGELFF	TGTGCCAGCAGCGGACTAGCGGGAGTCGTCACCGGGGAGCTGTTTTTT
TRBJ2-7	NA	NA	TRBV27	CASSLGIGNEQYF	TGTGCCAGCAGCTTAGGTATAGGGAACGAGCAGTACTTC
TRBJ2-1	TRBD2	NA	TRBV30	CAWSVRAGAYNEQFF	TGTGCCTGGAGTGTACGAGCGGGGGCCTACAATGAGCAGTTCTTC
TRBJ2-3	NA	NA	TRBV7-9	CATSRGRVDTQYF	TGTGCCACCTCAAGGGGCCGGGTGGATACGCAGTATTTT
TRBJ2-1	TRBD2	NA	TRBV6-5	CASSYSSGGHYNEQFF	TGTGCCAGCAGTTACTCCTCGGGGGGTCACTACAATGAGCAGTTCTTC
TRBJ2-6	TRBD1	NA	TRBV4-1	CASSQETGLISGANVLTF	TGCGCCAGCAGCCAAGAGACAGGGTTAATCTCTGGGGCCAACGTCCTGACTTTC
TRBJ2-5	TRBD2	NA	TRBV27	CASGTPGLAGLGQETQYF	TGTGCCAGCGGCACCCCGGGACTAGCGGGTCTGGGGCAAGAGACCCAGTACTTC
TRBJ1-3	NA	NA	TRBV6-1	CASRLSAGDSENTIYF	TGTGCCAGCAGACTGAGTGCAGGGGACTCTGAAAACACCATATATTTT
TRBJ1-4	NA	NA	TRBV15	CATEGQGNEKLFF	TGTGCCACCGAGGGGCAGGGTAATGAAAAACTGTTTTTT
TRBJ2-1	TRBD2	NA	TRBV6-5	CASSYSRGGYNEQFF	TGTGCCAGCAGTTACTCCCGGGGGGGTTACAATGAGCAGTTCTTC